This TCR beta chain was retrieved from a study of blood T cell repertoires in COVID-19. Produced via immunoSEQ multiplex PCR; TCRdb's table is partial and in-frame only. Of over 250,000 clones detected, 80% to 90% appear once; the ten largest clones hold roughly 9.6%. With V trimmed by 4 bases and J by 4 bases, 10 bases remained unmatched. CDR3 length: 16 residues. Germline lookup yields CDR1 SGHRS and CDR2 YFSETQ. The V call is TRBV5-1, the J call TRBJ2-1, with 8 positions matching TRBD1. This receptor was taken from a woman aged 65 to 85 with acute or convalescent COVID-19. Sequenced: peripheral blood. CDR3 sequence (DNA): TGCGCCAGCAGCCCAAAAACCGGGACAGGATACAATGAGCAGTTCTTC. Protein product: CASSPKTGTGYNEQFF.